Following are 17 T cell receptor beta chains from one sample sequenced in a study of T cells in Graves' hyperthyroidism and ophthalmopathy. Researchers took RNA transcripts and amplified the TCR beta CDR3 regions from them. The study used the HTBI primer set for a first-round RT-PCR of the TCR CDR3. TCRdb re-analysed the multiplex PCR reads in MiXCR, keeping a single row per CDR3 protein. The sample holds about 200,000 distinct CDR3 sequences, approximately 16% seen once. Sequences were obtained from blood. The receptors originated from a woman between 45 and 60 years old with Graves' hyperthyroidism.

The J gene is TRBJ1-1, the V gene TRBV7-9, with D unresolved. V was clipped by 7 bases and J by 2 bases, with 11 bases between them. CDR1 SEHNR and CDR2 FQNEAQ come from the germline V gene (reference sequence). This CDR3 has 13 residues. CDR3 in DNA: TGTGCCAGCACCAGAAGTGAAAACACTGAAGCTTTCTTT. Translated: CASTRSENTEAFF.

This clonotype was seen repeatedly, ten times or more. This chain joins TRBV7-9 and TRBJ2-7, with 7 bases fitting TRBD1. CDR1 is SEHNR, CDR2 FQNEAQ, per germline (reference sequence). V shed 5 bases, J shed 2 bases, and the junction held 9 bases outside the gene matches. The CDR3 length is 15 residues. As DNA, the CDR3 is TGTGCCAGCAGCCCCGAGACAGGGTCGGCCTACGAGCAGTACTTC. Residues: CASSPETGSAYEQYF.

Only a few counts were recorded for this clonotype. The J gene is TRBJ2-4, the V gene TRBV2; D not certain. This CDR3 region has 13 residues. Per germline, CDR1 SNHLY and CDR2 FYNNEI. V lost 3 bases to trimming and J lost 8 bases, with 11 bases between them. The CDR3 loop is CASSDSLRYIQYF. The CDR3 DNA sequence: TGTGCCAGCAGTGACTCCCTGAGGTACATTCAGTACTTC.

This clonotype has more than one count but fewer than ten. The gene calls are TRBV10-1 and TRBJ2-7; 7 positions match TRBD2. The V segment lost 2 bases and the J segment 4 bases; nucleotides outside the gene matches: 8. Germline loops: CDR1 WNHNN, CDR2 SYGVQD (reference sequence). This CDR3 is built from 15 residues. The CDR3 DNA reads as TGCGCCAGCAGTGAGGCAGCGGGACCCTCTTACGAGCAGTACTTC. This sequence encodes CASSEAAGPSYEQYF.

This clonotype was picked up many times. The chain has TRBV20-1 and TRBJ2-3; TRBD1 matches at 8 bases. Germline V gene data show CDR1 as DFQATT and CDR2 as SNEGSKA (reference sequence). The length of the CDR3 is 14 residues. The ends lost 5 bases at V and 2 bases at J; junction bases unmatched: 6. The CDR3 DNA reads as TGCAGTGCTGACCGGGACAGGACCACAGATACGCAGTATTTT. It yields the protein CSADRDRTTDTQYF.

At least ten counts were recorded for this clonotype. The chain is built from TRBV27 and TRBJ2-1, with 10 bases matching TRBD1. The CDR3 loop spans 18 amino acids. Unmatched junction bases numbered 19, after V lost 7 bases and J lost 7 bases. The V gene's germline CDR1 is MNHEY and CDR2 SMNVEV (reference sequence). The CDR3 loop reads CASTRDRGFRSGGNEQFF. The DNA of the CDR3 is TGTGCCAGCACACGGGACAGGGGATTTCGGAGTGGTGGGAATGAGCAGTTCTTC.

At least ten counts were recorded for this clonotype. This chain links TRBV20-1 with TRBJ2-7; no definite D call. V was clipped by 0 bases and J by 4 bases, with 10 bases between them. From germline, CDR1 is DFQATT and CDR2 SNEGSKA (reference sequence). This CDR3 spans 13 amino acids. The CDR3 bases are TGCAGTGCTAGAGACCCGCTAGTTTACGAGCAGTACTTC. It translates to CSARDPLVYEQYF.

This clonotype was detected many times. The genes are TRBV5-1 and TRBJ2-7; D not certain. Trimming pared 0 bases from V and 3 bases from J, leaving 13 bases between. In germline, CDR1 is SGHRS, CDR2 YFSETQ. The length of the CDR3 is 15 residues. CDR3 bases: TGCGCCAGCAGCTTGGATTATCAGGTCGTCTACGAGCAGTACTTC. Translated: CASSLDYQVVYEQYF.

In this sample, this clonotype turned up many times. This chain joins TRBV20-1 and TRBJ2-7, with D perhaps TRBD1 (6 bases). Trimming stripped 5 bases from V and 7 bases from J, with 15 bases between. Germline values: CDR1 DFQATT, CDR2 SNEGSKA (reference sequence). This CDR3 is built from 12 residues. The chain's CDR3 is CSADSTGSEQYF. The CDR3 DNA is TGCAGTGCTGATAGTACAGGGAGTGAGCAGTACTTC.

The table lists this clonotype with many counts. The V and J genes are TRBV28 and TRBJ1-2, with D unclear. Deletions cut 1 base from V and 1 base from J, with 10 bases between. CDR3 length: 15 residues. Germline loops: CDR1 MDHEN, CDR2 SYDVKM. The CDR3 nucleotides are TGTGCCAGCAGTTTATCGATCAGCCTTAACTATGGCTACACCTTC. Amino acid sequence: CASSLSISLNYGYTF.

The chain joins TRBV29-1 to TRBJ2-1, with a weak D call TRBD1 (6 bases). Germline CDR1 reads SQVTM; CDR2 reads ANQGSEA. V lost 5 bases and J 8 bases, leaving 13 bases between the germline ends. The CDR3 length is 12 residues. The CDR3 here is CSVTPQGDEQFF. The CDR3 DNA reads as TGCAGCGTTACTCCACAGGGCGATGAGCAGTTCTTC.

A word on this clonotype: A much larger clone lies one base from this, so it may be a read error. The chain combines TRBV7-9 with TRBJ2-3; 7 bases match TRBD1. The germline V gene has CDR1 SEHNR and CDR2 FQNEAQ (reference sequence). V dropped 8 bases and J dropped 4; count of bases not matched to a gene: 9. The CDR3 totals 14 residues. CDR3 sequence: CASGRYTGADTQYF. CDR3 in DNA: TGTGCCAGCGGTCGCTACACAGGGGCAGATACGCAGTATTTT.

This sequence joins TRBV6-1 and TRBJ1-5; D possibly corresponds to TRBD1 (6 bases). This CDR3 region has 13 residues. Per the germline V gene, CDR1 is MNHNS and CDR2 is SASEGT. Trimming took off 6 bases at V and 5 bases at J, with 11 bases between the two ends. CDR3 in DNA: TGTGCCAGCAGCTGGACAGTTTATCAGCCCCAGCATTTT. This encodes CASSWTVYQPQHF.

V is TRBV9 and J is TRBJ2-3, with TRBD2 as a possible D gene (5 bases). Germline loops: CDR1 SGDLS, CDR2 YYNGEE. The CDR3 is made up of 14 amino acids. Trimming stripped 3 bases from V and 2 bases from J, with 10 bases between. CDR3 nucleotides: TGTGCCAGCAGCGAGCCCGGGAACACAGATACGCAGTATTTT. It specifies CASSEPGNTDTQYF.

This rearrangement joins TRBV15 to TRBJ2-1; 9 nucleotides align to TRBD1. This CDR3 region has 15 residues. After removal of 4 bases from V and 7 bases from J, the junction contained 8 bases not matched to a gene. Germline V CDR1 and CDR2: LNHNV, YYDKDF (reference sequence). The CDR3 here is CATSNDRGAKNEQFF. The CDR3 nucleotides read TGTGCCACCAGCAACGACAGGGGGGCCAAGAATGAGCAGTTCTTC.

The J gene is TRBJ2-1, the V gene TRBV11-2, with 8 bases that match TRBD2. V lost 11 bases to trimming and J lost 0 bases; unmatched junction nucleotides: 9. CDR1 and CDR2 (germline): SGHAT, FQNNGV. The CDR3 has 15 residues. The CDR3 DNA reads TGTGCCTCCGGGGCGGGGGGTACCTCCTACAATGAGCAGTTCTTC. Translation: CASGAGGTSYNEQFF.

The table lists this clonotype with many counts. The chain couples TRBV3-1 to TRBJ2-5; D remains unclear. Trimming left V 1 base short and J 6 bases short, with 12 bases between. CDR1 and CDR2 (germline): LGHDT, YNNKEL (reference sequence). The CDR3 has 14 amino acids. The DNA for the CDR3 is TGTGCCAGCAGCCAAGCGGCGACCGTGAAGACCCAGTACTTC. Residues: CASSQAATVKTQYF.